This paragraph covers one T cell receptor (beta chain) sequence. What it binds is not known. Profiling of TCR beta VDJ combinations and CDR3 sequences used genomic DNA as template. Each CDR3 protein gets one entry after TCRdb re-called the reads with MiXCR. The profile shows around 500,000 distinct CDR3 sequences, over 25% of them singletons. These data originate in a study of CD8+CD57+ T cells in acquired aplastic anemia. Whole-study context: Sorting CD4+ and CD8+ cells gave DNA averaging around 3 ug. Study-level results: The study identified 25 to 30 CD8+ CDR3 sequences shared by patients and controls.

It was patients with CD8+CD57+ cell expansion by flow cytometry who were chosen for sequencing. With 4 bases removed from V and 3 bases from J, the gap between germline ends came to 12 bases. From germline, CDR1 is SGHRS and CDR2 YFSETQ. This CDR3 is built from 14 residues. Material for sequencing was sorted CD4+, CD8+, or CD8+CD57+ T cells (not recorded which) from PBMCs. This sequence originates from a human donor with aplastic anemia. This sequence joins TRBV5-1 and TRBJ2-3, with D possibly being TRBD1 (6 bases). The CDR3, as DNA: TGCGCCAGCAGCAGAAGTACAGGGACAGATACGCAGTATTTT. Amino acids: CASSRSTGTDTQYF. The variable domain in full, completed from reference TRBV5-1 and TRBJ2-3, reads KAGVTQTPRYLIKTRGQQVTLSCSPISGHRSVSWYQQTPGQGLQFLFEYFSETQRNKGNFPGRFSGRQFSNSRSEMNVSTLELGDSALYLCASSRSTGTDTQYFGPGTRLTVL.